This T cell receptor beta chain originates from a study of cytomegalovirus exposure and HLA in healthy donors. Turning to the study itself: Of all 370 or so donors who were genotyped, roughly 85% belonged to the Caucasian-associated ancestry cluster.

General observations from the study: Some V segments (TRBV6-2 and TRBV6-3 among them) were excluded as indistinguishable. TCR beta V- and J-gene trimming, according to a later analysis, was linked to a missense DCLRE1C variant. An analysis was carried out at a later point. It showed that HLA-associated TCR beta chains were more clonally expanded than equally common non-associated chains.

Notes on this clone: Its antigen is as yet unknown.

Both 60 Vbeta primers and 13 Jbeta primers went into the PCR. Assay used: immunoSEQ multiplex PCR; TCRdb lists only in-frame clones, some missing. The profile shows about 93,000 clones, 55% to 70% of them singletons. The CDR3 contains 14 residues. The germline V gene encodes CDR1 MNHEY and CDR2 SVGAGI. V lost 5 bases and J lost 6, with 14 bases in between. Sequenced: PBMCs. The V and J genes are TRBV6-5 and TRBJ2-4; D gene unclear. The clonotype originates from a boy between 10 and 17 years old in good health and CMV-seropositive. Written as DNA, the CDR3 is TGTGCCAGCAGTCCCGCCGTGCCGGGAAACATTCAGTACTTC. Translation: CASSPAVPGNIQYF.